The sequence of this TCR beta chain was determined in a study of CD8 T cells in Susac syndrome. Regarding the study as a whole: Regarding the TCR sequencing and HLA analysis, the study admitted that a relatively small number of individuals were involved.

Germline V lookup: CDR1 MNHEY, CDR2 SVGAGI. V lost 0 bases and J lost 0; bases outside the gene matches: 6. The CDR3 has 17 amino acids. An amount of RNA that ranged from roughly 0.45 to 1 ug was reverse transcribed with random hexamers. Amplification of TCR beta CDR3 by immunoSEQ multiplex PCR spanned 54 Vbeta and 13 Jbeta. One entry per CDR3 protein results from TCRdb running MiXCR on the immunoSEQ multiplex PCR reads. The sample has 160,000 or so distinct CDR3 sequences, around 93% seen once. A word on this clonotype: No antigen is known for it.

The chain uses TRBV6-5 and TRBJ1-1; 8 bases align to TRBD1. The specimen sequenced was CD4+ T cells from PBMCs. The sequence was collected from a human donor in good health. The CDR3: CASSYSNRGAMNTEAFF. In DNA form, the CDR3 reads TGTGCCAGCAGTTACTCTAACAGGGGGGCAATGAACACTGAAGCTTTCTTT.